This paragraph covers one TCR beta chain sequence. Its antigen is unidentified. The CDR3 runs to 14 residues. Germline loops: CDR1 SGHTA, CDR2 FQGNSA. The germline V and J ends were trimmed by 4 bases and 0 bases, with 7 bases remaining between them. Here immunoSEQ multiplex PCR was the method, and the copy in TCRdb shows in-frame clones only, minus some. This table has 150,000 to 200,000 clones, approximately 90% appearing once. This entry is derived from a study of T cell responses to AZD1222 COVID-19 vaccine. Study-wide findings and caveats: Donors were mostly white British, more females; clonal diversity possibly underestimated.

V and J are TRBV7-2 and TRBJ2-1, with D uncertain. The specimen comprised peripheral blood, sampled 28 days after the second dose of the MenACWY control vaccine. The source of this sequence is an adult who received the MenACWY meningococcal vaccine as a control. CDR3 protein: CASSSRSSYNEQFF. As DNA, the CDR3 is TGTGCCAGCAGCTCGCGGAGCTCCTACAATGAGCAGTTCTTC.